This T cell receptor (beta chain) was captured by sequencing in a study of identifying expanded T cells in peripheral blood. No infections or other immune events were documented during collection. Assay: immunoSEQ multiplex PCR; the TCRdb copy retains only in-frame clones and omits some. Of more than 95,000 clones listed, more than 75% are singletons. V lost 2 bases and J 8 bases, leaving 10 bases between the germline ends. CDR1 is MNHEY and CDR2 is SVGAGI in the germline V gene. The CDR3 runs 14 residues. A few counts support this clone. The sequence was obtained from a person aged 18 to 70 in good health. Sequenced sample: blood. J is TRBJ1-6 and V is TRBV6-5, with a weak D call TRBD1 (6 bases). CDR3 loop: CASSYQGLDSPLHF. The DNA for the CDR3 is TGTGCCAGCAGTTACCAGGGGTTGGATTCACCCCTCCACTTT.